The 32 T cell receptor beta chains below all came from one sample that was sequenced in a study of beta chain features in type 1 diabetes (dated by TCRdb to between 2017 and 2018). Library method: the immunoSEQ multiplex PCR assay. All of the isolated RNA was reverse transcribed with the High Capacity cDNA Reverse Transcription Kit, so expressed TCRB transcripts were sequenced. TCRdb holds this immuneACCESS table with in-frame rearrangements only. Some clones are missing; in checked studies, unresolved V genes explain under half, and the rest has no known cause. For this sample there are around 430,000 clones; about 29% appear just once. About 0.065% of the sample lies in the top ten. Input material: naive CD4+ T cells from blood. The sample's cell subset or site label is to be understood as: true naive CD4+ T cells. All receptors come from a man between 18 and 29 years old in good health.

This sequence joins TRBV5-1 and TRBJ2-1; tentative D call: TRBD2 (6 bases). The CDR3 sequence is 15 residues long. From germline, CDR1 is SGHRS and CDR2 YFSETQ. Trimming took 0 bases from V and 3 from J, leaving 10 bases between them. CDR3 loop: CASSLGLVRYNEQFF. CDR3 sequence (DNA): TGCGCCAGCAGCTTGGGACTAGTGCGCTACAATGAGCAGTTCTTC.

A few counts support this clone. The V and J genes are TRBV6-5 and TRBJ2-5; D uncertain. CDR1 is MNHEY and CDR2 is SVGAGI in the germline V gene. This CDR3 is built from 14 residues. With 0 bases removed from V and 2 bases from J, the gap between germline ends came to 7 bases. The CDR3 sequence is CASSYSPGQETQYF. CDR3 nucleotide sequence: TGTGCCAGCAGTTACTCCCCCGGACAAGAGACCCAGTACTTC.

J is TRBJ2-7 and V is TRBV10-3; D possibly uses TRBD1 or TRBD2 (5 bases each). This CDR3 is built from 13 residues. V lost 2 bases, J lost 4 bases, and 9 bases lay in between. The germline CDR1 and CDR2 sequences are ENHRY and SYGVKD. The CDR3 coding sequence is TGTGCCATCAGTGAGGGGACCCTTTACGAGCAGTACTTC. This translates into CAISEGTLYEQYF.

This clone was recorded a few times. The chain recombines TRBV25-1 with TRBJ1-2; the D gene is possibly TRBD1 (6 bases). Deletions cut 4 bases from V and 1 base from J, with 13 bases between. The CDR3 is 15 amino acids. CDR1 and CDR2 from the germline V gene are MGHDK and SYGVNS. The CDR3 loop reads CASSAGGTRNYGYTF. CDR3 in DNA: TGTGCCAGCAGTGCCGGGGGCACTCGTAACTATGGCTACACCTTC.

The V gene is TRBV1, the J gene TRBJ2-4. TRBV1 represents a pseudogene. CDR3 length equals 16 residues. The CDR3 is CTSSQEGRKGKNIQYF. For the CDR3, the DNA is TGCACCAGCAGCCAAGAAGGCCGTAAGGGTAAAAACATTCAGTACTTC.

This rearrangement joins TRBV7-2 to TRBJ2-3, with D unclear. Germline V gives CDR1 SGHTA, CDR2 FQGNSA. CDR3 length: 14 amino acids. Trimming took off 5 bases at V and 4 bases at J, with 13 bases between the two ends. CDR3 protein: CASSPMSGSDTQYF. In DNA form, the CDR3 reads TGTGCCAGCAGCCCCATGTCTGGCTCAGATACGCAGTATTTT.

V and J are TRBV7-2 and TRBJ1-4; 8 bases agree with TRBD1. V trimming: 5 bases; J trimming: 8 bases; junction bases outside the gene matches: 19. The CDR3 contains 18 residues. CDR1 and CDR2 (germline): SGHTA, FQGNSA. Here the CDR3 DNA reads TGTGCCAGCAGCCAAGGGGGAGGCAGGACAGGGAAAGGAGAAAAACTGTTTTTT. The encoded protein is CASSQGGGRTGKGEKLFF.

This clone was counted between two and nine times. The chain joins TRBV29-1 to TRBJ2-2; D call uncertain. V lost 1 base, J lost 0 bases, and 9 bases lay in between. The CDR3 has 15 residues. CDR1 and CDR2 from the germline V gene are SQVTM and ANQGSEA. The CDR3 reads CSVEGSWTNTGELFF. In DNA form, the CDR3 reads TGCAGCGTTGAAGGGTCCTGGACGAACACCGGGGAGCTGTTTTTT.

The rearrangement links TRBV29-1 to TRBJ2-3, with a tentative D call TRBD2 (5 bases). V gave up 7 bases and J gave up 2 bases, with 13 bases separating them. There are 13 residues in the CDR3. The germline V gene has CDR1 SQVTM and CDR2 ANQGSEA. The CDR3 reads CSELAGTTDTQYF. In DNA, the CDR3 is TGCAGCGAGCTAGCCGGAACCACAGATACGCAGTATTTT.

The J gene is TRBJ1-2, the V gene TRBV25-1; D is unclear. Germline-derived CDR1 and CDR2 are MGHDK and SYGVNS. The CDR3 is 13 amino acids. V was trimmed by 4 bases and J by 4 bases, leaving 10 bases between them. CDR3 loop: CASSADLLYGYTF. The CDR3 bases are TGTGCCAGCAGTGCAGATCTCCTCTATGGCTACACCTTC.

This clone has more than one count but fewer than ten. V and J are TRBV18 and TRBJ2-3; the match to TRBD2 covers 10 bases. The germline CDR1 and CDR2 sequences are KGHSH and LQKENI. The CDR3 sequence is 15 residues long. J lost 6 bases, V lost 2 bases, and 5 bases had no gene match. The CDR3 DNA reads TGTGCCAGCTCACCAGGACTAGCGGCCGGGGATACGCAGTATTTT. Its translation is CASSPGLAAGDTQYF.

This sequence joins TRBV6-1 and TRBJ1-4; tentative D call: TRBD1 (5 bases). The germline CDR1 and CDR2 sequences are MNHNS and SASEGT. The CDR3 contains 14 residues. With 5 bases removed from V and 8 bases from J, the gap between germline ends came to 15 bases. Here the CDR3 DNA reads TGTGCCAGCAGTCGACAGCCTGGCGGCGAAAAACTGTTTTTT. Translation gives CASSRQPGGEKLFF.

The V call is TRBV6-5, the J call TRBJ2-5; TRBD2 might be the D (6 bases). Trimming cost V 0 bases and J 5 bases, with 10 bases left between them. From germline, CDR1 is MNHEY and CDR2 SVGAGI. The CDR3 is made up of 14 amino acids. The CDR3 sequence is CASSYSSGRETQYF. CDR3 nucleotide sequence: TGTGCCAGCAGTTACTCTTCAGGGAGGGAGACCCAGTACTTC.

This clone occurred once. This chain links TRBV7-6 with TRBJ2-3; maybe TRBD1 (5 bases). The germline CDR1 and CDR2 sequences are SGHVS and FNYEAQ. Trimming stripped 7 bases from V and 2 bases from J, with 13 bases between. CDR3 length: 14 amino acids. CDR3 DNA sequence: TGTGCCAGCACCAACCCGGACACCACAGATACGCAGTATTTT. Amino acids: CASTNPDTTDTQYF.

A few counts support this clone. The CDR3 reads CSVRLAGVNEQFF. CDR3 sequence (DNA): TGCAGCGTTCGACTAGCGGGAGTCAATGAGCAGTTCTTC. The chain links TRBV29-1 to TRBJ2-1, with TRBD2 matching 12 bases. V trimming: 5 bases; J trimming: 6 bases; junction bases outside the gene matches: 2. The CDR3 sequence is 13 residues long. Germline lookup yields CDR1 SQVTM and CDR2 ANQGSEA.

The V and J genes are TRBV18 and TRBJ2-7; D might be TRBD2 (5 bases). V shed 3 bases and J shed 6 bases, with 24 bases lying between them. From germline, CDR1 is KGHSH and CDR2 LQKENI. The CDR3 spans 17 residues. The chain's CDR3 is CASSPLLVTNSDSEQYF. In nucleotides, the CDR3 is TGTGCCAGCTCACCCCTGCTCGTGACTAATAGCGATAGCGAGCAGTACTTC.

This sequence joins TRBV7-9 and TRBJ1-2, with D unresolved. This CDR3 is built from 14 residues. Germline CDR1 SEHNR, CDR2 FQNEAQ (reference sequence). The ends were cut back, 3 bases at V and 3 bases at J, with 11 bases in the middle. The CDR3 reads CASSLEERDYGYTF. The CDR3 DNA reads TGTGCCAGCAGCTTGGAGGAACGGGACTATGGCTACACCTTC.

This clone was counted between two and nine times. The DNA for the CDR3 is TGCAGCGTTGATGGGTGGCGGGCCTACAATGAGCAGTTCTTC. This gives the protein CSVDGWRAYNEQFF. This rearrangement joins TRBV29-1 to TRBJ2-1, with D perhaps TRBD2 (5 bases). Trimming took 3 bases from V and 2 from J, leaving 11 bases between them. CDR3 length equals 14 residues. The germline gives CDR1 SQVTM, CDR2 ANQGSEA.

This clone has more than one count but fewer than ten. This sequence joins TRBV28 and TRBJ2-3; D perhaps matches TRBD2 (5 bases). Trimming removed 5 bases at V and 1 base at J, with 13 bases between. The germline V gene encodes CDR1 MDHEN and CDR2 SYDVKM. The length of the CDR3 is 15 residues. CDR3 DNA sequence: TGTGCCAGCAGTCCTCGAGGGCTAGGCACAGATACGCAGTATTTT. Translation: CASSPRGLGTDTQYF. Full variable domain (outside the CDR3, taken from reference TRBV28 and TRBJ2-3): DVKVTQSSRYLVKRTGEKVFLECVQDMDHENMFWYRQDPGLGLRLIYFSYDVKMKEKGDIPEGYSVSREKKERFSLILESASTNQTSMYLCASSPRGLGTDTQYFGPGTRLTVL.

V is TRBV29-1 and J is TRBJ2-1; D tentatively reads TRBD1 or TRBD2 (6 bases each). From germline, CDR1 is SQVTM and CDR2 ANQGSEA. The CDR3 length is 15 residues. Trimming cost V 6 bases and J 0 bases, with 15 bases left between them. This CDR3 reads CSVGASGHSYNEQFF. CDR3 bases: TGCAGCGTGGGGGCAAGCGGGCACTCCTACAATGAGCAGTTCTTC.

About this clone itself: The sample contains more than one DNA sequence encoding this CDR3. The chain uses TRBV15 and TRBJ2-7, with no clear D. This CDR3 has 13 residues. Between the trimmed V and J ends, which lost 0 bases and 3 bases, there was a span of 6 bases. Germline V lookup: CDR1 LNHNV, CDR2 YYDKDF (reference sequence). The CDR3 sequence: CATSRDPSYEQYF. The CDR3 DNA reads TGTGCCACCAGCAGAGATCCTAGCTACGAGCAGTACTTC.

V usage is TRBV18 and J usage is TRBJ1-5; TRBD1 matches at 8 bases. The CDR3 consists of 14 residues. Losses at the gene ends were 3 bases for V and 5 bases for J; bases not matched to a gene: 3. CDR1 and CDR2 from the germline V gene are KGHSH and LQKENI. Written as DNA, the CDR3 is TGTGCCAGCTCACCGACAGGGGCCCATCAGCCCCAGCATTTT. Its protein product is CASSPTGAHQPQHF.

This clone was found a few times. The gene calls are TRBV9 and TRBJ1-4, with 8 bases lining up with TRBD1. CDR1 and CDR2 from the germline V gene are SGDLS and YYNGEE. V lost 3 bases, J lost 10 bases, and 8 bases stayed unmatched. This CDR3 has 14 residues. CDR3 in amino acids: CASSATGASGKLFF. In nucleotides, the CDR3 is TGTGCCAGCAGCGCGACAGGGGCGAGTGGAAAACTGTTTTTT.

Points on this clone: This same CDR3 is encoded by further DNA sequences in the sample. The V call is TRBV29-1, the J call TRBJ2-3; TRBD2 matches 8 bases. The trim removed 6 bases at V and 5 bases at J, leaving 10 bases unmatched. Germline V lookup: CDR1 SQVTM, CDR2 ANQGSEA. CDR3 length equals 14 residues. The CDR3 DNA is TGCAGCGTGCTGAAAGGGACTAGTGTAGATACGCAGTATTTT. This gives the protein CSVLKGTSVDTQYF.

The chain carries TRBV29-1 and TRBJ1-2; possibly TRBD1 for D (5 bases). This CDR3 has 14 amino acids. Germline V gene sequence: CDR1 SQVTM, CDR2 ANQGSEA. The V end lost 2 bases, the J end lost 3 bases, and 13 bases lay between the germline ends. The CDR3 is CSVESGLGDYGYTF. CDR3 sequence (DNA): TGCAGCGTTGAATCTGGACTGGGGGACTATGGCTACACCTTC.

This clone has just a few counts. Other DNA sequences of this sample code for an identical CDR3. The V gene is TRBV9, the J gene TRBJ2-7, with TRBD1 matching 9 bases. Germline V lookup: CDR1 SGDLS, CDR2 YYNGEE. Trimming removed 2 bases from V and 2 bases from J; junction bases left unmatched: 2. The CDR3 is 14 residues long. DNA for the CDR3: TGTGCCAGCAGCGTCGGGACAGGGCCCTACGAGCAGTACTTC. Its translation is CASSVGTGPYEQYF. The complete variable domain, with remaining parts taken from reference TRBV9 and TRBJ2-7, reads DSGVTQTPKHLITATGQRVTLRCSPRSGDLSVYWYQQSLDQGLQFLIQYYNGEERAKGNILERFSAQQFPDLHSELNLSSLELGDSALYFCASSVGTGPYEQYFGPGTRLTVT.

The genes are TRBV29-1 and TRBJ2-7, with 8 bases aligning to TRBD2. Germline V gene data show CDR1 as SQVTM and CDR2 as ANQGSEA. The V gene end was trimmed by 6 bases and the J gene end by 4 bases; junction bases not matched to a gene: 11. There are 14 residues in the CDR3. CDR3 sequence (DNA): TGCAGCGTCGGAGAGACTAGCGACACTTACGAGCAGTACTTC. Protein sequence: CSVGETSDTYEQYF.

This chain joins TRBV15 and TRBJ2-3; D is perhaps TRBD1 (6 bases). Germline V lookup: CDR1 LNHNV, CDR2 YYDKDF (reference sequence). V was cut by 1 base and J by 6 bases, with 20 bases left in between. The CDR3 has 17 residues. As DNA, the CDR3 is TGTGCCACCAGCAGAGGTCGAACAGGGCGGATCACGGATACGCAGTATTTT. Translated, it gives CATSRGRTGRITDTQYF.

The chain's CDR3 is CASSLGRYSGANVLTF. CDR3 bases: TGTGCCAGCAGCTTAGGGCGGTACTCTGGGGCCAACGTCCTGACTTTC. The chain combines TRBV11-2 with TRBJ2-6; D remains ambiguous. CDR1 and CDR2 (germline): SGHAT, FQNNGV. The CDR3 covers 16 residues. V lost 1 base and J lost 0, with 7 bases in between.

This clone was picked up a small number of times. The CDR3 DNA follows: TGTGCCAGCTCACCAGGATCAAACATTCAGTACTTC. The encoded protein is CASSPGSNIQYF. The chain joins TRBV18 to TRBJ2-4; D is undetermined. CDR1 is KGHSH and CDR2 is LQKENI in the germline V gene. Trimming took off 2 bases at V and 6 bases at J, with 5 bases between the two ends. The CDR3 has 12 amino acids.

This chain joins TRBV11-2 and TRBJ2-5; D ambiguous. CDR1 and CDR2 from the germline V gene are SGHAT and FQNNGV. The CDR3 loop spans 13 amino acids. Trimming took 0 bases from V and 2 from J, leaving 4 bases between them. The CDR3 DNA is TGTGCCAGCAGCTTAGACTCTCAAGAGACCCAGTACTTC. It translates to CASSLDSQETQYF. The whole variable domain, filled in from reference TRBV11-2 and TRBJ2-5, reads EAGVAQSPRYKIIEKRQSVAFWCNPISGHATLYWYQQILGQGPKLLIQFQNNGVVDDSQLPKDRFSAERLKGVDSTLKIQPAKLEDSAVYLCASSLDSQETQYFGPGTRLLVL.

This rearrangement joins TRBV15 to TRBJ2-7, with D possibly TRBD1 on 7 matching bases. This CDR3 is 16 amino acids long. Between the trimmed V and J ends, which lost 1 base and 1 base, there was a span of 14 bases. CDR1 and CDR2 from the germline V gene are LNHNV and YYDKDF (reference sequence). The CDR3 coding sequence is TGTGCCACCAGCAGAGGCGGGACAGTGATGTCCTACGAGCAGTACTTC. Protein: CATSRGGTVMSYEQYF. Drawing the rest from reference TRBV15 and TRBJ2-7, the complete variable domain is DAMVIQNPRYQVTQFGKPVTLSCSQTLNHNVMYWYQQKSSQAPKLLFHYYDKDFNNEADTPDNFQSRRPNTSFCFLDIRSPGLGDTAMYLCATSRGGTVMSYEQYFGPGTRLTVT.